This record concerns one T cell receptor beta chain sequence. The target antigen is unknown. The sample is drawn from a study of chemoradiotherapy in HPV16-positive cancers. Overall study results and limits: The functional HPV-specific definition rests on just a couple of HPV16-positive patients.

Method: immunoSEQ multiplex PCR; TCRdb's copy keeps in-frame clones and lacks some. The data show about 4,700 clones, 60% to 85% seen once. Trimming left V 5 bases short and J 5 bases short, with 7 bases between. Germline CDR1 reads LNHDA; CDR2 reads SQIVND (reference sequence). This CDR3 region has 12 residues. The sequences come from tumor tissue, collected from a patient who underwent chemoradiotherapy. The clonotype comes from a human donor with HPV-associated anogenital cancer. The chain carries TRBV19 and TRBJ1-5; a possible D gene is TRBD1 (5 bases). The CDR3 nucleotides are TGTGCCAGTAGTCTACAGGATCAGCCCCAGCATTTT. Protein sequence: CASSLQDQPQHF.